This TCR beta chain emerged from a study of cytomegalovirus exposure and HLA in healthy donors. The study, taken as a whole, reports: As a later analysis showed, several of the most significant clusters appeared to be linked to common viral pathogens. Reports showed the classifier diagnosing cytomegalovirus status with high specificity and sensitivity. In a later analysis, specific HLA alleles were associated with 16,000 or so TCR beta sequences at a 0.05 false discovery rate.

Comments on this clone: Its matching antigen is unknown.

Amplification used 60 Vbeta primers and 13 Jbeta primers. Only in-frame clones appear in the TCRdb table, and some are missing; sequencing was by immunoSEQ multiplex PCR. The sample carries roughly 120,000 clones, about 81% recorded once. This CDR3 contains 12 residues. Germline V gene sequence: CDR1 PRHDT, CDR2 FYEKMQ (reference sequence). Trimming left V 5 bases short and J 4 bases short, with 9 bases between. The chain recombines TRBV13 with TRBJ2-7; D is unclear. The specimen sequenced was PBMCs. The TCR sequence derives from a woman aged 25 to 39 in good health and CMV-seronegative. The CDR3 is CASSIEAYEQYF. The CDR3 DNA reads TGTGCCAGCAGCATAGAAGCATACGAGCAGTACTTC.